The 30 T cell receptor beta chains below come from one sample, sequenced in a study of shared clonotypes between healthy human individuals. Produced via immunoSEQ multiplex PCR; TCRdb's table is partial and in-frame only. The sample shows 560,000 or so clones, around 96% of them seen only once. CD45RO-negative, CCR7-selected cells formed the naive CD8 fraction, which excluded terminally differentiated effector memory CD45RA+ cells. Specimen: naive CD8+ T cells sorted from blood. All receptors come from a woman in her 30s in good health.

V gene TRBV6-5 combines with J gene TRBJ2-7; weak D call: TRBD1 (6 bases). The CDR3 has 12 amino acids. The ends were cut back, 6 bases at V and 5 bases at J, with 11 bases in the middle. Germline CDR1 is MNHEY and CDR2 is SVGAGI. The CDR3: CASSPNRDEQYF. CDR3 DNA sequence: TGTGCCAGCAGCCCTAACAGGGACGAGCAGTACTTC.

This chain uses TRBV4-1 with TRBJ2-1; D unclear. CDR3 length equals 14 residues. V lost 1 base to trimming and J lost 5 bases, with 9 bases between them. Per germline, CDR1 MGHRA and CDR2 YSYEKL. CDR3 sequence: CASSQVGSNNEQFF. For the CDR3, the DNA is TGCGCCAGCAGCCAAGTAGGCTCGAACAATGAGCAGTTCTTC.

The chain links TRBV7-2 to TRBJ1-1; D possibly corresponds to TRBD1 (5 bases). The V end was cut by 7 bases, the J end by 0 bases, with 12 bases between. The CDR3 totals 14 residues. The germline V gene encodes CDR1 SGHTA and CDR2 FQGNSA. In nucleotides, the CDR3 is TGTGCCAGCAATTATTGGGGCATGAACACTGAAGCTTTCTTT. It encodes CASNYWGMNTEAFF.

The gene calls are TRBV28 and TRBJ1-2, with unresolved D. Germline CDR1 and CDR2: MDHEN and SYDVKM. CDR3 length: 14 amino acids. V dropped 3 bases and J dropped 2 bases, with 10 bases sitting between them. CDR3 DNA: TGTGCCAGCAGTTTCGGAGGAGAGAACTATGGCTACACCTTC. Protein sequence: CASSFGGENYGYTF.

About this clone itself: Other DNA variants within this sample encode the same CDR3. This rearrangement joins TRBV29-1 to TRBJ2-1; 7 positions match TRBD2. The J segment lost 1 base and the V segment lost 6 bases, leaving 6 bases of the junction unmatched. Germline CDR1 and CDR2: SQVTM and ANQGSEA. The CDR3 consists of 14 residues. As DNA, the CDR3 is TGCAGCGTCGTCGGACTAGTATCCTACAATGAGCAGTTCTTC. Its protein product is CSVVGLVSYNEQFF.

This clone appeared once. The chain combines TRBV9 with TRBJ2-5, with D unresolved. The CDR3 consists of 14 residues. Trimming cost V 4 bases and J 8 bases, with 18 bases left between them. The germline V gene encodes CDR1 SGDLS and CDR2 YYNGEE. The CDR3 bases are TGTGCCAGCAGCACCCCCGGACGGCCGTCAACCCAGTACTTC. Residues: CASSTPGRPSTQYF.

This chain links TRBV11-2 with TRBJ2-7; D is uncertain. Germline values: CDR1 SGHAT, CDR2 FQNNGV. The CDR3 runs to 16 residues. V lost 3 bases and J 0 bases, leaving 15 bases between the germline ends. CDR3 residues: CASSFGSRVTSYEQYF. The CDR3 DNA reads as TGTGCCAGCAGCTTTGGTTCCCGGGTCACCTCCTACGAGCAGTACTTC.

The gene calls are TRBV28 and TRBJ1-2; D unclear. V lost 5 bases and J lost 4, with 14 bases in between. The CDR3 runs to 14 residues. The germline V gene has CDR1 MDHEN and CDR2 SYDVKM. CDR3 region: CASSLPGVGYGYTF. Written as DNA, the CDR3 is TGTGCCAGCAGTCTCCCGGGCGTCGGCTATGGCTACACCTTC.

The chain joins TRBV5-6 to TRBJ2-3, with 8 bases identical to TRBD2. The CDR3 is made up of 16 amino acids. Trimming cost V 4 bases and J 0 bases; bases outside gene matches: 7. Germline V gene data show CDR1 as SGHDT and CDR2 as YYEEEE. DNA for the CDR3: TGTGCCAGCAGCCAAACTAGCGGATTTAGCACAGATACGCAGTATTTT. This translates into CASSQTSGFSTDTQYF.

V is TRBV30 and J is TRBJ2-5, with 15 bases fitting TRBD2. The DNA end lines up better with TRBJ2-7; the J call may be wrong. In germline, CDR1 is GTSNPN, CDR2 SVGIG (reference sequence). The CDR3 length is 14 residues. The CDR3 reads CAWSEGLAGGEQYF. The CDR3 nucleotides read TGTGCCTGGAGTGAGGGACTAGCGGGAGGCGAGCAGTACTTC.

The chain employs TRBV28 and TRBJ1-3, with D possibly matching TRBD1 (6 bases). There are 15 residues in the CDR3. CDR1 MDHEN and CDR2 SYDVKM come from the germline V gene. V was trimmed by 5 bases and J by 0 bases, leaving 11 bases between them. The DNA of the CDR3 is TGTGCCAGCAGTAGGGGGAGGAGCTCTGGAAACACCATATATTTT. Translated: CASSRGRSSGNTIYF. Together with reference TRBV28 and TRBJ1-3, the CDR3 gives the full variable domain: DVKVTQSSRYLVKRTGEKVFLECVQDMDHENMFWYRQDPGLGLRLIYFSYDVKMKEKGDIPEGYSVSREKKERFSLILESASTNQTSMYLCASSRGRSSGNTIYFGEGSWLTVV.

V gene TRBV25-1 combines with J gene TRBJ2-1; tentatively, D is TRBD1 (6 bases). The V and J ends lost 5 bases and 4 bases respectively, with 12 bases between them. The CDR3 spans 14 residues. CDR1 and CDR2 from the germline V gene are MGHDK and SYGVNS. CDR3 region: CASSIGTLYNEQFF. In DNA form, the CDR3 reads TGTGCCAGCAGTATCGGGACATTGTACAATGAGCAGTTCTTC.

The rearrangement uses TRBV19 and TRBJ2-7, with 9 bases lining up with TRBD1. V shed 5 bases, J shed 3 bases, and the junction held 5 bases outside the gene matches. Per germline, CDR1 LNHDA and CDR2 SQIVND (reference sequence). This CDR3 contains 14 residues. The CDR3 reads CASSSADRGYEQYF. The CDR3 DNA reads TGTGCCAGTAGTTCTGCGGACAGGGGCTACGAGCAGTACTTC.

The gene calls are TRBV27 and TRBJ2-2; 8 nucleotides match TRBD2. Unmatched junction bases numbered 9, after V lost 2 bases and J lost 7 bases. Germline CDR1 reads MNHEY; CDR2 reads SMNVEV (reference sequence). The CDR3 runs to 16 residues. CDR3 residues: CASSLEAGDAIGELFF. In DNA, the CDR3 is TGTGCCAGCAGTTTAGAAGCGGGAGACGCGATCGGGGAGCTGTTTTTT.

V and J are TRBV5-6 and TRBJ2-7; D ambiguous. CDR1 is SGHDT, CDR2 YYEEEE, per germline. V was shortened by 4 bases and J by 5 bases, with 16 bases between the two germline ends. The CDR3 totals 14 residues. The CDR3 nucleotides are TGTGCCAGCAGCGCCCCTCAGGCCCCCGACGAGCAGTACTTC. Translating it yields CASSAPQAPDEQYF.

This chain uses TRBV5-5 with TRBJ1-1; TRBD1 matches 8 bases. Looked up from germline, CDR1 is SGHKS and CDR2 is YYEKEE (reference sequence). The CDR3 extends over 13 amino acids. V was pared by 0 bases and J by 6 bases, with 1 base of the junction left unmatched. The CDR3 sequence is CASSLVQGAEAFF. CDR3 nucleotide sequence: TGTGCCAGCAGCTTGGTACAGGGGGCTGAAGCTTTCTTT.

The chain joins TRBV4-1 to TRBJ2-4; 11 positions match TRBD2. Per the germline V gene, CDR1 is MGHRA and CDR2 is YSYEKL. CDR3 length: 19 amino acids. After removal of 1 base from V and 2 bases from J, the junction contained 10 bases not matched to a gene. CDR3 amino acids: CASSQGPQTSGISKNIQYF. The DNA for the CDR3 is TGCGCCAGCAGCCAAGGGCCCCAGACTAGCGGGATTTCCAAAAACATTCAGTACTTC.

The J gene is TRBJ1-4, the V gene TRBV4-1; D unclear. Deletions cut 5 bases from V and 10 bases from J, with 11 bases between. Germline V CDR1 and CDR2: MGHRA, YSYEKL. This CDR3 has 12 amino acids. DNA of the CDR3: TGCGCCAGCAGCACGAAAGTCGGAAAACTGTTTTTT. Translation gives CASSTKVGKLFF.

This chain connects TRBV21-1 to TRBJ2-7; the table gives TRBD1 as D, unverified against the DNA. TRBV21-1 is annotated as a pseudogene. This CDR3 has 17 residues. CDR3 sequence (DNA): TGTGCCAGCAGCATGAGGGACGGACAGGTCACATCCTACGAGCAGTACTTC. This sequence encodes CASSMRDGQVTSYEQYF.

This chain connects TRBV7-2 to TRBJ2-7; D is undetermined. V was cut by 5 bases and J by 2 bases, with 10 bases left in between. Germline V gene lookup returns CDR1 SGHTA and CDR2 FQGNSA. This CDR3 spans 13 amino acids. CDR3 coding DNA: TGTGCCAGCAGCCTCTCCCAGACCTACGAGCAGTACTTC. This encodes CASSLSQTYEQYF.

The CDR3 spells CASSLSSADHQETQYF. CDR3 coding DNA: TGTGCCAGCAGCTTATCGTCGGCAGACCACCAAGAGACCCAGTACTTC. This chain joins TRBV7-6 and TRBJ2-5; no reliable D call. V dropped 2 bases and J dropped 0 bases, with 13 bases sitting between them. The CDR3 has 16 residues. Germline values: CDR1 SGHVS, CDR2 FNYEAQ.

The chain joins TRBV5-1 to TRBJ2-3; weak D call: TRBD1 (6 bases). The V end was cut by 4 bases, the J end by 6 bases, with 24 bases between. CDR1 is SGHRS and CDR2 is YFSETQ in the germline V gene. The CDR3 totals 17 residues. CDR3 in DNA: TGCGCCAGCAGCCCGGCAGGGGTAGTGCGCTACGTGGATACGCAGTATTTT. It is translated as CASSPAGVVRYVDTQYF.

This clone was counted once. V usage is TRBV11-2 and J usage is TRBJ2-3; D is perhaps TRBD2 (5 bases). CDR3 size: 15 residues. V lost 4 bases to trimming and J lost 5 bases, with 16 bases between them. CDR1 and CDR2 (germline): SGHAT, FQNNGV. The CDR3, as DNA: TGTGCCAGCAGCTCCAATCTATGGAGGCGAGATACGCAGTATTTT. Translated, it gives CASSSNLWRRDTQYF.

J is TRBJ2-1 and V is TRBV6-1, with TRBD2 matching 7 bases. The junction had 10 bases not matched to a gene; V was cut back by 11 bases and J by 3 bases. Germline V lookup: CDR1 MNHNS, CDR2 SASEGT. CDR3 size: 14 residues. CDR3 nucleotide sequence: TGTGCCGGGGGTCCTAGCGGATACTACAATGAGCAGTTCTTC. Its translation is CAGGPSGYYNEQFF.

V gene TRBV30 combines with J gene TRBJ2-4; 11 bases agree with TRBD2. The J segment lost 4 bases and the V segment lost 1 base, leaving 0 bases of the junction unmatched. CDR3 length: 14 residues. Germline V gives CDR1 GTSNPN, CDR2 SVGIG (reference sequence). The CDR3 protein is CAWSGLAGKNIQYF. The CDR3 DNA sequence: TGTGCCTGGAGTGGACTAGCGGGAAAAAACATTCAGTACTTC. Based on the CDR3 plus reference TRBV30 and TRBJ2-4, the full variable domain is SQTIHQWPATLVQPVGSPLSLECTVEGTSNPNLYWYRQAAGRGLQLLFYSVGIGQISSEVPQNLSASRPQDRQFILSSKKLLLSDSGFYLCAWSGLAGKNIQYFGAGTRLSVL.

The chain uses TRBV7-9 and TRBJ2-5, with TRBD2 matching 7 bases. V was pared by 2 bases and J by 4 bases, with 10 bases of the junction left unmatched. CDR1 is SEHNR and CDR2 is FQNEAQ in the germline V gene (reference sequence). The CDR3 extends over 16 amino acids. The CDR3 sequence is CASSLTGDYLGETQYF. The CDR3 DNA reads as TGTGCCAGCAGCTTAACTGGGGACTACTTAGGAGAGACCCAGTACTTC.

The chain is built from TRBV11-2 and TRBJ1-5; the match to TRBD1 covers 7 bases. Germline values: CDR1 SGHAT, CDR2 FQNNGV. Trimming took 6 bases from V and 7 from J; bases not matched to a gene: 9. The CDR3 extends over 14 amino acids. CDR3 DNA sequence: TGTGCCAGCAGGGAGACAGGGACGGGGCAGCCCCAGCATTTT. This codes for CASRETGTGQPQHF. The full variable domain, with the rest looked up from reference TRBV11-2 and TRBJ1-5, is EAGVAQSPRYKIIEKRQSVAFWCNPISGHATLYWYQQILGQGPKLLIQFQNNGVVDDSQLPKDRFSAERLKGVDSTLKIQPAKLEDSAVYLCASRETGTGQPQHFGDGTRLSIL.

The count of this clone is one. The rearrangement links TRBV28 to TRBJ1-3; D call uncertain. This CDR3 is built from 15 residues. Trimming removed 3 bases from V and 0 bases from J, with 9 bases in between. Germline V gene data show CDR1 as MDHEN and CDR2 as SYDVKM. This CDR3 reads CASSFVISSGNTIYF. For the CDR3, the DNA is TGTGCCAGCAGTTTCGTTATTAGCTCTGGAAACACCATATATTTT.

This clone has only one observation. This rearrangement joins TRBV6-5 to TRBJ2-1; 7 bases line up with TRBD2. The V gene end was trimmed by 4 bases and the J gene end by 6 bases; junction bases not matched to a gene: 6. The CDR3 is 14 amino acids. Germline CDR1 and CDR2: MNHEY and SVGAGI. CDR3 sequence (DNA): TGTGCCAGCAGTTCCCACCTAGCGGCCAATGAGCAGTTCTTC. Protein sequence: CASSSHLAANEQFF.

J is TRBJ2-7 and V is TRBV10-2; D gene unclear. Germline CDR1 WSHSY, CDR2 SAAADI. V lost 3 bases, J lost 0 bases, and 9 bases lay in between. The CDR3 is made up of 14 amino acids. DNA of the CDR3: TGCGCCAGCAGTGACGCAGAGACCTCCTACGAGCAGTACTTC. Translation: CASSDAETSYEQYF.